A single sample gave rise to the 12 T cell receptor beta chains below, sequenced in a study of Ad26.COV2.S vaccination and SARS-CoV-2 variants (dated by TCRdb to the early 2020s). The time point label corresponds to: individuals recovered from natural SARS-CoV-2 infection. The library was prepared using the immunoSEQ multiplex PCR assay. The table comes from immuneACCESS by way of TCRdb, which keeps in-frame sequences with V and J called. Part of the clones is missing from these tables; in studies checked, under half for an unresolved V gene and the rest for unknown reasons. This sample has roughly 180,000 clones in its table, and 87% of those were observed once. The ten largest account for approximately 6% of the sample. The source was peripheral blood, collected after recovery from COVID-19. All receptors derive from a human donor who had recovered from COVID-19.

The chain links TRBV5-6 to TRBJ1-4, with D perhaps TRBD1 (5 bases). Germline V gene sequence: CDR1 SGHDT, CDR2 YYEEEE. CDR3 size: 19 residues. Trimming took 1 base from V and 8 from J, leaving 27 bases between them. The CDR3 is CASSLYGDGGIPRQEKLFF. The DNA of the CDR3 is TGTGCCAGCAGCTTGTATGGCGACGGGGGGATACCAAGACAAGAAAAACTGTTTTTT. The variable domain in full, with the rest retrieved from reference TRBV5-6 and TRBJ1-4, is DAGVTQSPTHLIKTRGQQVTLRCSPKSGHDTVSWYQQALGQGPQFIFQYYEEEERQRGNFPDRFSGHQFPNYSSELNVNALLLGDSALYLCASSLYGDGGIPRQEKLFFGSGTQLSVL.

The chain employs TRBV15 and TRBJ2-3; the D is unclear. V was shortened by 3 bases and J by 2 bases, with 9 bases between the two germline ends. This CDR3 has 14 amino acids. CDR1 is LNHNV and CDR2 is YYDKDF in the germline V gene (reference sequence). For the CDR3, the DNA is TGTGCCACCAGCAGCTGGATCTCCACAGATACGCAGTATTTT. Translated, it gives CATSSWISTDTQYF.

This clone came up once. The rearrangement joins TRBV19 to TRBJ2-1, with 8 bases that match TRBD2. Germline assignment: CDR1 LNHDA and CDR2 SQIVND (reference sequence). CDR3 length equals 15 residues. The J segment lost 1 base and the V segment lost 6 bases, leaving 5 bases of the junction unmatched. CDR3 residues: CASRSGGRSYNEQFF. The CDR3 DNA reads as TGTGCCAGTAGGTCTGGCGGGAGGTCCTACAATGAGCAGTTCTTC.

The rearrangement links TRBV3-1 (or the pseudogene TRBV3-2) to TRBJ2-7; D may be TRBD2 (5 bases). This CDR3 spans 17 amino acids. Trimming left V 0 bases short and J 3 bases short, with 18 bases between. Looked up from germline, CDR1 is LGHDT and CDR2 is YNNKEL (reference sequence). CDR3 nucleotides: TGTGCCAGCAGCCAAGAAATGCCGGCTAGCCGAGACTACGAGCAGTACTTC. It encodes CASSQEMPASRDYEQYF.

The chain joins TRBV9 to TRBJ2-7; perhaps TRBD2 as D (5 bases). Germline CDR1 SGDLS, CDR2 YYNGEE. The CDR3 length is 15 residues. V lost 0 bases to trimming and J lost 0 bases, with 10 bases between them. This CDR3 reads CASSVDPGISYEQYF. CDR3 nucleotides: TGTGCCAGCAGCGTAGATCCGGGAATCTCCTACGAGCAGTACTTC.

Only one count was recorded for this clone. This chain links TRBV5-1 with TRBJ2-2; 9 bases align to TRBD2. The J segment lost 5 bases and the V segment lost 0 bases, leaving 5 bases of the junction unmatched. Germline V gives CDR1 SGHRS, CDR2 YFSETQ. The CDR3 covers 16 residues. This CDR3 is CASSLGSGRMTGELFF. CDR3 coding DNA: TGCGCCAGCAGCTTGGGAAGCGGGAGGATGACCGGGGAGCTGTTTTTT.

The chain carries TRBV9 and TRBJ1-5; no definite D call. The germline V gene encodes CDR1 SGDLS and CDR2 YYNGEE. There are 14 residues in the CDR3. The V end lost 3 bases, the J end lost 5 bases, and 12 bases lay between the germline ends. In DNA, the CDR3 is TGTGCCAGCAGCGCCACCGGGAGGGATCAGCCCCAGCATTTT. It yields the protein CASSATGRDQPQHF.

The chain employs TRBV3-1 (or the pseudogene TRBV3-2) and TRBJ1-5, with D tentatively TRBD1 (5 bases). The V and J ends lost 1 base and 4 bases respectively, with 11 bases between them. Germline V gene sequence: CDR1 LGHDT, CDR2 YNNKEL (reference sequence). The CDR3 spans 15 residues. CDR3 protein: CASSQGSSGNQPQHF. The CDR3 DNA reads as TGTGCCAGCAGCCAAGGATCCTCAGGGAATCAGCCCCAGCATTTT.

The chain uses TRBV25-1 and TRBJ2-1; D gene uncertain. Trimming pared 2 bases from V and 11 bases from J, leaving 10 bases between. The length of the CDR3 is 12 residues. Germline V gene data show CDR1 as MGHDK and CDR2 as SYGVNS. In DNA, the CDR3 is TGTGCCAGCAGTGAAACTGGGAAAAAGCAGTTCTTC. Its translation: CASSETGKKQFF.

This clone was observed once. The rearrangement uses TRBV9 and TRBJ1-2; 7 bases match TRBD1. J gave up 7 bases and V 3 bases, and 12 bases lay outside the gene matches. Germline V lookup: CDR1 SGDLS, CDR2 YYNGEE. CDR3 size: 15 residues. Here the CDR3 DNA reads TGTGCCAGCAGCGGCCCTTTTACAGGGGAATCTGGCTACACCTTC. This gives the protein CASSGPFTGESGYTF.

This sequence joins TRBV19 and TRBJ2-2; 8 bases are a match to TRBD2. The CDR3 spans 15 residues. V was clipped by 3 bases and J by 4 bases; unmatched bases: 4. CDR1 is LNHDA, CDR2 SQIVND, per germline (reference sequence). The CDR3: CASSIGGASTGELFF. Written as DNA, the CDR3 is TGTGCCAGTAGTATCGGGGGGGCCTCCACCGGGGAGCTGTTTTTT.

The chain recombines TRBV2 with TRBJ1-3, with unresolved D. Trimming removed 1 base at V and 0 bases at J, with 4 bases between. The CDR3 has 14 amino acids. Germline loops: CDR1 SNHLY, CDR2 FYNNEI. The CDR3 coding sequence is TGTGCCAGCAGTGAAGTGTACTCTGGAAACACCATATATTTT. Translation gives CASSEVYSGNTIYF.